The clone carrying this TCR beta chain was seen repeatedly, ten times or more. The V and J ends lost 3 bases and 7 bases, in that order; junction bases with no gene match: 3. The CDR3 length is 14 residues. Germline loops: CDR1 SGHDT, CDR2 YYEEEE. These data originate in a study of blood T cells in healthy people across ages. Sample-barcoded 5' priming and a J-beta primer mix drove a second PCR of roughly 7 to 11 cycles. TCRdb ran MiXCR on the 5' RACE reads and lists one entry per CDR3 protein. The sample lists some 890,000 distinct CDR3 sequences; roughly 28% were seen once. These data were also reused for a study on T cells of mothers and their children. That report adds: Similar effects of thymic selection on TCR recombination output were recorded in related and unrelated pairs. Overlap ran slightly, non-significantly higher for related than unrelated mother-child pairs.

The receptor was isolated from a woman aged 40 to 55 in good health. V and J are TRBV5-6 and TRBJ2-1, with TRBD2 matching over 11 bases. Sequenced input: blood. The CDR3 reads CASSWTSGLNEQFF. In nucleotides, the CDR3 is TGTGCCAGCAGCTGGACTAGCGGGTTGAATGAGCAGTTCTTC.